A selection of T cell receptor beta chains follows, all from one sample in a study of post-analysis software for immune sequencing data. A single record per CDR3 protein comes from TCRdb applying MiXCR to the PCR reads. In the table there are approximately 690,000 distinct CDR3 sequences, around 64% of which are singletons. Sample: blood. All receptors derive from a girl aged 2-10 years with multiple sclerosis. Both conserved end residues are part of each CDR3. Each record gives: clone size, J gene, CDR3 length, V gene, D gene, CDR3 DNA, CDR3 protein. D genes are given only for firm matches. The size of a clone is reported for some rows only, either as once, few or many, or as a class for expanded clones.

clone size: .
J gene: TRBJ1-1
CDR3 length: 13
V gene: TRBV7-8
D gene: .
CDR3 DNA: TGTGCCAGCAGCTTGGGTCAGGCGATTGAAGCTTTCTTT
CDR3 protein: CASSLGQAIEAFF

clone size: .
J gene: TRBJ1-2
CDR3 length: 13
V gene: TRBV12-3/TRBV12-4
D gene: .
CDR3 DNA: TGTGCCAGCAGTCCGCGAATTGGCTATGGCTACACCTTC
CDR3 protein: CASSPRIGYGYTF

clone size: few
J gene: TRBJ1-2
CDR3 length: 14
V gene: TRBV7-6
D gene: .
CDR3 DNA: TGTGCCAGCAGCTTAGAACCGGGGGACTATGGCTACACCTTC
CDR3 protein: CASSLEPGDYGYTF

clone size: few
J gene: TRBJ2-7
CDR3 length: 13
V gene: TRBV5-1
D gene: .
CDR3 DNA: TGCGCCAGCAGAGGGACTGTCACCCGCGAGCAGTACTTC
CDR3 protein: CASRGTVTREQYF

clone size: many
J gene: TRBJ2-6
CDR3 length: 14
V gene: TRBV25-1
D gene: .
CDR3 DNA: TGTGCCAGCAGTGAGTCCCTCGGGGCCAACGTCCTGACTTTC
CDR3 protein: CASSESLGANVLTF

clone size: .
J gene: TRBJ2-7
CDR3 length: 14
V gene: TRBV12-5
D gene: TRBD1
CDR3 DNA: TGTGCTAGTGCCCCGGACAGGCTTCCCTACGAGCAGTACTTC
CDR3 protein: CASAPDRLPYEQYF

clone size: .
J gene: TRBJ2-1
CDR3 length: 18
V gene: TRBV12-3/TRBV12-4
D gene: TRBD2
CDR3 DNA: TGTGCCAGCAGTTTTCTTCTAGCGGGGGAGGCTTCCTACAATGAGCAGTTCTTC
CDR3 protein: CASSFLLAGEASYNEQFF

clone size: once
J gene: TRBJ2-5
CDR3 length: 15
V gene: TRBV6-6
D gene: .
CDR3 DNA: TGTGCCAGCAGTTACTCGGTGCTAGGAGGAGAGACCCAGTACTTC
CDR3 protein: CASSYSVLGGETQYF

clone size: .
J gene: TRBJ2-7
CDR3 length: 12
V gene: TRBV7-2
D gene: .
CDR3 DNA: TGTGCCAGCAGCTTTTACTTCTACGAGCAGTACTTC
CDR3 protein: CASSFYFYEQYF

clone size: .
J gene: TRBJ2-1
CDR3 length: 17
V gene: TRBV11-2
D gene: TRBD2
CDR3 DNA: TGTGCCAGCAGCCTCCGGCCCGGACTAGCGGGTAGGAATGAGCAGTTCTTC
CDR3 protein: CASSLRPGLAGRNEQFF

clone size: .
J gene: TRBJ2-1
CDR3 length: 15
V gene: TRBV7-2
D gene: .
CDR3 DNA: TGTGCCGGCAGCCTAGGGGGAGGGTTCTACAATGAGCAGTTCTTC
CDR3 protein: CAGSLGGGFYNEQFF

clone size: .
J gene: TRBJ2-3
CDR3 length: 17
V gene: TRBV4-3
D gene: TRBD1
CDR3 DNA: TGCGCCAGCAGCCAAGAGTGGGGACAGGGGCGGACAGATACGCAGTATTTT
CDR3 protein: CASSQEWGQGRTDTQYF

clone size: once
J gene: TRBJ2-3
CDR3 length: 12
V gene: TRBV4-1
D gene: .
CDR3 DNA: TGCGCCACCGAAAGCGGCACAGATACGCAGTATTTT
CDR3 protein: CATESGTDTQYF

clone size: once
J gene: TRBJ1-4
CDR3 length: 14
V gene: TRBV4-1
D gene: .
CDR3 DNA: TGCGCCAGCAGCCGGACAACAACTAATGAAAAACTGTTTTTT
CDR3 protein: CASSRTTTNEKLFF

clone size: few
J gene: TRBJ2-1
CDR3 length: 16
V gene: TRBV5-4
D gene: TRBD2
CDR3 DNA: TGTGCCAGCAGAACCGGGACTAGCATTCTTAATAATGAGCAGTTCTTC
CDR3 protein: CASRTGTSILNNEQFF

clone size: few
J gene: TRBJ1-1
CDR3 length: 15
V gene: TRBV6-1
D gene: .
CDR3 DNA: TGTGCCAGCAGAAGGGAGGGAAGGTGGAACACTGAAGCTTTCTTT
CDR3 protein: CASRREGRWNTEAFF

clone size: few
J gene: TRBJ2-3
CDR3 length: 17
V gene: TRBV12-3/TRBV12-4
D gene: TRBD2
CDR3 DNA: TGTGCCAGCAGTTCCACGTCGACTAGCGCTAGCACAGATACGCAGTATTTT
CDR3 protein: CASSSTSTSASTDTQYF